The entry below gives a single T cell receptor (beta chain) sequence along with its context. Its specificity is unknown. Time point noted: cycle 4 day 1 (C4D1), after 6 weeks of nivolumab. All patients experienced relapse after autologous stem cell transplantation, and brentuximab vedotin exposure was variable. Magnetic negative selection, applied to thawed PBMCs, was used to isolate the CD8+ T cells. The data belong to a study of PD-1 blockade in classical Hodgkin lymphoma. This table comes from immunoSEQ multiplex PCR, and its TCRdb copy is limited to in-frame clones, with some not included. The sample holds about 20,000 clones, roughly 82% seen once. V lost 5 bases, J lost 3 bases, and 3 bases stayed unmatched. CDR3 length: 13 residues. Germline-derived CDR1 and CDR2 are LNHDA and SQIVND (reference sequence). Whole-study findings and limits: Relative to healthy donors, newly diagnosed patients reportedly had lower baseline TCR diversity, which was reported as lower still in relapsed/refractory patients.

The source material was CD8+ T cells from blood, sampled before the fourth cycle of nivolumab. The clonotype was recovered from a human donor with classical Hodgkin lymphoma. The V and J genes are TRBV19 and TRBJ2-7; TRBD1 agrees at 8 bases. The CDR3 DNA sequence: TGTGCCAGTAGTGCAGGGACAGGCTACGAGCAGTACTTC. This codes for CASSAGTGYEQYF.